The 7 T cell receptor beta chains reported below all come from one sample, sequenced in a study of vaccination and CD4 T cells after COVID-19. Cultured CD4+ T cell DNA was sequenced using the Oncomine TCR Beta short-read assay. TCRdb re-called the PCR reads with MiXCR, one entry per CDR3 protein. The sample lists over 10,000 distinct CDR3 sequences, around three fifths occurring once. Treatment: roughly 11-day PBMC culture with coronavirus spike peptide pools or control peptides (ViraFEST assay). These receptors have no known antigen. The specimen was CD4+ T cells from blood, cultured in vitro. The receptors come from a human donor who had recovered from COVID-19.

There are a few counts of this clonotype. This rearrangement joins TRBV29-1 to TRBJ1-2; tentative D call: TRBD1 (5 bases). CDR1 SQVTM and CDR2 ANQGSEA come from the germline V gene. The length of the CDR3 is 13 residues. Trimming removed 3 bases at V and 5 bases at J, with 13 bases between. The CDR3 nucleotides are TGCAGCGTTGACCGGGGCGCGGGGTATGGCTACACCTTC. This codes for CSVDRGAGYGYTF. The full variable domain, its missing parts supplied by reference TRBV29-1 and TRBJ1-2, is SAVISQKPSRDICQRGTSLTIQCQVDSQVTMMFWYRQQPGQSLTLIATANQGSEATYESGFVIDKFPISRPNLTFSTLTVSNMSPEDSSIYLCSVDRGAGYGYTFGSGTRLTVV.

This chain joins TRBV6-1 and TRBJ1-1; D uncertain. The germline gives CDR1 MNHNS, CDR2 SASEGT. The germline V and J ends were trimmed by 10 bases and 1 base, with 7 bases remaining between them. The CDR3 loop spans 11 amino acids. CDR3 nucleotide sequence: TGTGCCACCCGGAGGAACACTGAAGCTTTCTTT. This encodes CATRRNTEAFF.

The rearrangement uses TRBV19 and TRBJ2-7, with D tentatively TRBD1 (5 bases). Trimming took off 5 bases at V and 4 bases at J, with 9 bases between the two ends. In germline, CDR1 is LNHDA, CDR2 SQIVND (reference sequence). The CDR3 has 12 amino acids. The CDR3 DNA reads TGTGCCAGTAGTTCAGGGAAATACGAGCAGTACTTC. This sequence encodes CASSSGKYEQYF.

The rearrangement joins TRBV28 to TRBJ2-7; the match to TRBD2 covers 10 bases. The germline V gene encodes CDR1 MDHEN and CDR2 SYDVKM. CDR3 length: 15 residues. Trimming at V came to 1 base and at J to 3 bases, leaving 3 bases not matched to a gene. CDR3 bases: TGTGCCAGCAGTTTATTAAGCGGGAGGGTCTACGAGCAGTACTTC. Its translation is CASSLLSGRVYEQYF.

This clonotype has just one count. This chain links TRBV28 with TRBJ2-7, with TRBD1 matching over 10 bases. This CDR3 has 13 residues. Germline CDR1 and CDR2: MDHEN and SYDVKM. Trimming cost V 9 bases and J 7 bases; bases outside gene matches: 9. The CDR3: CASKTGTGDEQYF. CDR3 DNA: TGTGCCAGTAAGACCGGGACAGGGGATGAGCAGTACTTC. Filled out from reference TRBV28 and TRBJ2-7, the complete variable domain reads DVKVTQSSRYLVKRTGEKVFLECVQDMDHENMFWYRQDPGLGLRLIYFSYDVKMKEKGDIPEGYSVSREKKERFSLILESASTNQTSMYLCASKTGTGDEQYFGPGTRLTVT.

The chain uses TRBV19 and TRBJ1-2; D is perhaps TRBD1 (6 bases). Germline V gene lookup returns CDR1 LNHDA and CDR2 SQIVND (reference sequence). There are 13 residues in the CDR3. V lost 6 bases and J lost 3, with 11 bases in between. The CDR3 bases are TGTGCCAGTAGCGAGACAGGTGACTATGGCTACACCTTC. Translating gives CASSETGDYGYTF.

V usage is TRBV28 and J usage is TRBJ2-1; TRBD2 aligns across 9 bases. V was pared by 5 bases and J by 6 bases, with 11 bases of the junction left unmatched. CDR1 and CDR2 (germline): MDHEN, SYDVKM. The CDR3 contains 16 residues. CDR3 coding DNA: TGTGCCAGCAGTGCCCGGCTAGCGGGGAATTTCAATGAGCAGTTCTTC. This gives the protein CASSARLAGNFNEQFF. The variable domain in full, with the rest retrieved from reference TRBV28 and TRBJ2-1, is DVKVTQSSRYLVKRTGEKVFLECVQDMDHENMFWYRQDPGLGLRLIYFSYDVKMKEKGDIPEGYSVSREKKERFSLILESASTNQTSMYLCASSARLAGNFNEQFFGPGTRLTVL.